The 31 T cell receptor beta chains presented below share a single source sample, sequenced in a study of post-analysis software for immune sequencing data. Built from TCR beta cDNA, the libraries had unique molecular identifiers in them. TCRdb independently ran MiXCR on the PCR reads; one entry per CDR3 protein. The sample has approximately 660,000 distinct CDR3 sequences, 55% to 60% seen once. General observations from the study: Patients carried several TRBV segments more frequently than controls did, and TRBV5-6, TRBV5-1 and TRBV20-1 were among them.

Which antigens these TCRs recognize remains unknown. The specimen was blood. The receptors stem from a girl under 10 years old with multiple sclerosis.

As concerns this clonotype: Its ends do not fully match the called genes, so a read error is possible. V gene TRBV12-3 or TRBV12-4 combines with J gene TRBJ1-5, with TRBD1 as a possible D gene (5 bases). This CDR3 has 13 residues. CDR3 residues: CAGSLGAPQPQHF. The CDR3 region has the DNA TGTGCCGGCAGTTTAGGGGCTCCTCAGCCCCAGCATTTT.

There are a few counts of this clonotype. V and J are TRBV29-1 and TRBJ1-1; D is undetermined. This CDR3 has 14 amino acids. Germline CDR1 is SQVTM and CDR2 is ANQGSEA. Trimming shortened V by 3 bases and J by 4 bases, and 15 bases separated the two germline ends. CDR3 protein: CSVEFGVLATEAFF. Written as DNA, the CDR3 is TGCAGCGTTGAGTTCGGGGTTCTGGCCACTGAAGCTTTCTTT.

The chain has TRBV12-3 or TRBV12-4 and TRBJ2-7, with a weak D call TRBD2 (7 bases). This CDR3 has 16 amino acids. The V end lost 4 bases, the J end lost 7 bases, and 23 bases lay between the germline ends. The chain's CDR3 is CASSWGGAALRSEQYF. The CDR3 region has the DNA TGTGCCAGCAGTTGGGGGGGGGCGGCCCTTAGATCTGAGCAGTACTTC.

There are a few counts of this clonotype. This chain connects TRBV12-3 or TRBV12-4 to TRBJ1-2; D is ambiguous. V gave up 5 bases and J gave up 5 bases, with 9 bases separating them. The length of the CDR3 is 12 residues. The CDR3 protein is CASSATDYGYTF. Written as DNA, the CDR3 is TGTGCCAGCAGTGCGACGGATTATGGCTACACCTTC.

The gene calls are TRBV7-3 and TRBJ2-7; 7 positions match TRBD1. This CDR3 is 14 amino acids long. With V trimmed by 5 bases and J by 1 base, 5 bases remained unmatched. Germline V gene sequence: CDR1 SGHTA, CDR2 FQGTGA. DNA of the CDR3: TGTGCCAGCAGCCCAACGGGACAGTCCTACGAGCAGTACTTC. Residues: CASSPTGQSYEQYF.

Points on this clonotype: The germline gene is not matched at one end of the junction; a read error may be the cause. V and J are TRBV2 and TRBJ2-1; tentatively, D is TRBD2 (6 bases). Looked up from germline, CDR1 is SNHLY and CDR2 is FYNNEI. The CDR3 spans 11 residues. The CDR3 sequence: CASSGSGSKFF. In DNA form, the CDR3 reads TGCGCCAGCAGTGGATCCGGGAGCAAGTTCTTC.

Comment on this clonotype: One end of the junction does not line up with germline, which may come from a read error. This chain connects TRBV7-7 to TRBJ2-1; TRBD1 might be the D (6 bases). The CDR3 runs to 14 residues. Germline assignment: CDR1 SSHAT and CDR2 FNYEAQ (reference sequence). CDR3 sequence: CASSVDGTINEQFF. DNA of the CDR3: TGTGCTAGCAGCGTCGACGGGACAATCAATGAGCAGTTCTTC.

CDR3 residues: CASTPRTSGTDTQYF. CDR3 coding DNA: TGTGCCAGCACCCCAAGGACTAGCGGGACAGATACGCAGTATTTT. The chain uses TRBV7-9 and TRBJ2-3; the match to TRBD2 covers 11 bases. This CDR3 has 15 amino acids. Germline loops: CDR1 SEHNR, CDR2 FQNEAQ (reference sequence). V shed 7 bases and J 3 bases; nucleotides not matched to a gene: 6.

Points on this clonotype: At one boundary the junction diverges from the germline segment, which might be a read error. This sequence joins TRBV6-5 and TRBJ2-5; tentatively, D is TRBD2 (6 bases). The CDR3 consists of 13 residues. The germline V gene encodes CDR1 MNHEY and CDR2 SVGAGI. The CDR3 loop reads CASSYSGEETQYF. The CDR3 coding sequence is TGTGCCAGCAGCTACTCGGGGGAAGAGACCCAGTACTTC.

This clonotype was detected a few times. V and J are TRBV5-1 and TRBJ2-1, with 8 bases matching TRBD2. The CDR3 has 15 residues. Trimming took 1 base from V and 4 from J; bases not matched to a gene: 4. From germline, CDR1 is SGHRS and CDR2 YFSETQ. Written as DNA, the CDR3 is TGCGCCAGCAGCTTGTTCGGGGGGGGGTACAATGAGCAGTTCTTC. Its protein is CASSLFGGGYNEQFF. Looking up the rest from reference TRBV5-1 and TRBJ2-1 gives the full variable domain: KAGVTQTPRYLIKTRGQQVTLSCSPISGHRSVSWYQQTPGQGLQFLFEYFSETQRNKGNFPGRFSGRQFSNSRSEMNVSTLELGDSALYLCASSLFGGGYNEQFFGPGTRLTVL.

The chain couples TRBV6-5 to TRBJ1-2; the match to TRBD1 covers 7 bases. V was pared by 4 bases and J by 1 base, with 9 bases of the junction left unmatched. Germline CDR1 is MNHEY and CDR2 is SVGAGI. CDR3 length: 16 residues. Written as DNA, the CDR3 is TGTGCCAGCAGTTGGGGGACAGAGGGGATTAACTATGGCTACACCTTC. This sequence encodes CASSWGTEGINYGYTF.

This chain joins TRBV6-2 or TRBV6-3 and TRBJ2-1; D might be TRBD1 (5 bases). The V end was cut by 6 bases, the J end by 9 bases, with 15 bases between. Germline CDR1 is MNHEY and CDR2 is SVGEGT. There are 13 residues in the CDR3. CDR3 sequence (DNA): TGTGCCAGCAGAGCCGCAGGGATCCCTGAGCAGTTCTTC. Translating it yields CASRAAGIPEQFF.

A few counts support this clonotype. The chain uses TRBV12-3 or TRBV12-4 and TRBJ1-2; TRBD1 aligns across 7 bases. With 5 bases clipped from V and 5 bases from J, the junction kept 8 bases outside the gene matches. This CDR3 spans 14 amino acids. The CDR3 is CASSPQGVMYGYTF. The DNA for the CDR3 is TGTGCCAGCAGTCCCCAGGGGGTTATGTATGGCTACACCTTC.

The rearrangement uses TRBV5-1 and TRBJ2-7, with a tentative D call TRBD2 (5 bases). V lost 1 base, J lost 4 bases, and 27 bases lay in between. CDR1 and CDR2 (germline): SGHRS, YFSETQ. This CDR3 is 19 amino acids long. CDR3 DNA: TGCGCCAGCAGCTTGAACCGGGGTAAAGAGGAGAGATCCAAATACGAGCAGTACTTC. This encodes CASSLNRGKEERSKYEQYF.

CDR3 DNA: TGTGCCAGCGGCCTCGGGACAGAAGTAGGCACAGATACGCAGTATTTT. Translation gives CASGLGTEVGTDTQYF. The chain carries TRBV3-1 and TRBJ2-3, with 7 positions matching TRBD1. With 8 bases clipped from V and 1 base from J, the junction kept 12 bases outside the gene matches. Germline V CDR1 and CDR2: LGHDT, YNNKEL (reference sequence). This CDR3 comprises 16 residues.

The rearrangement joins TRBV27 to TRBJ1-2; 8 nucleotides line up with TRBD1. This CDR3 spans 15 amino acids. In germline, CDR1 is MNHEY, CDR2 SMNVEV (reference sequence). Trimming removed 8 bases from V and 8 bases from J; junction bases left unmatched: 16. CDR3 bases: TGTGCCAGCGGACCTCTTACAGGGGGGCAAGACGGCTACACCTTC. It yields the protein CASGPLTGGQDGYTF.

J is TRBJ1-2 and V is TRBV12-3 or TRBV12-4; no firm D call. The CDR3 has 16 amino acids. Between the trimmed V and J ends, which lost 6 bases and 2 bases, there was a span of 19 bases. The CDR3 region is CASSQETGVGNYGYTF. CDR3 in DNA: TGTGCCAGCAGCCAAGAAACCGGGGTAGGGAACTATGGCTACACCTTC.

This clonotype was seen only once. The V gene is TRBV4-3, the J gene TRBJ2-1; 9 nucleotides match TRBD2. In germline, CDR1 is LGHNA, CDR2 YSLEER. This CDR3 has 17 residues. V lost 4 bases to trimming and J lost 0 bases; unmatched junction nucleotides: 7. CDR3 in amino acids: CASSPYSGGSSYNEQFF. DNA for the CDR3: TGCGCCAGCAGCCCCTACAGCGGGGGGAGCTCCTACAATGAGCAGTTCTTC.

V gene TRBV20-1 combines with J gene TRBJ2-5; no clear D. The CDR3 contains 10 residues. The V end was cut by 5 bases, the J end by 3 bases, with 4 bases between. CDR1 and CDR2 (germline): DFQATT, SNEGSKA (reference sequence). The CDR3 bases are TGCAGTGCTGGCAAAGAGACCCAGTACTTC. It yields the protein CSAGKETQYF.

V gene TRBV5-1 combines with J gene TRBJ2-1; D perhaps matches TRBD2 (6 bases). Germline CDR1 reads SGHRS; CDR2 reads YFSETQ. This CDR3 has 16 residues. Trimming took off 0 bases at V and 6 bases at J, with 16 bases between the two ends. CDR3 nucleotides: TGCGCCAGCAGCTTGGATGGTGCGGGGACGCCCAATGAGCAGTTCTTC. This sequence encodes CASSLDGAGTPNEQFF.

This clonotype was picked up a small number of times. The rearrangement links TRBV5-1 to TRBJ2-1; TRBD2 matches at 11 bases. The CDR3 is made up of 15 amino acids. Germline V CDR1 and CDR2: SGHRS, YFSETQ. V lost 4 bases to trimming and J lost 8 bases; unmatched junction nucleotides: 8. The DNA of the CDR3 is TGCGCCAGCAGCCATTCCGGGACTAGCGGCTATGAGCAGTTCTTC. Residues: CASSHSGTSGYEQFF.

V and J are TRBV7-8 and TRBJ2-3; 12 bases are shared with TRBD2. There are 14 residues in the CDR3. Germline trimming cut 8 bases from V and 2 bases from J; bases unmatched to any gene: 2. Germline assignment: CDR1 SGHVS and CDR2 FQNEAQ. CDR3 sequence reads: CASLAGGTTDTQYF. In DNA form, the CDR3 reads TGTGCCAGCCTAGCGGGGGGGACCACAGATACGCAGTATTTT.

J is TRBJ2-7 and V is TRBV4-1; D is tentatively TRBD1 or TRBD2 (5 bases each). CDR3 length equals 13 residues. The germline V gene encodes CDR1 MGHRA and CDR2 YSYEKL. V dropped 2 bases and J dropped 3 bases, with 8 bases sitting between them. The CDR3 nucleotides read TGCGCCAGCAGCCAAATGGGGGACTACGAGCAGTACTTC. Encoded protein: CASSQMGDYEQYF.

This clonotype was seen a few times. V and J are TRBV29-1 and TRBJ1-1; D call uncertain. CDR3 length: 13 amino acids. Germline lookup yields CDR1 SQVTM and CDR2 ANQGSEA. With 5 bases removed from V and 0 bases from J, the gap between germline ends came to 10 bases. The CDR3 loop is CSVLDGLNTEAFF. Written as DNA, the CDR3 is TGCAGCGTTCTGGACGGATTGAACACTGAAGCTTTCTTT.

This chain uses TRBV12-3 or TRBV12-4 with TRBJ1-2; 7 positions agree with TRBD1. J was trimmed by 4 bases and V by 4 bases; bases with no gene match: 6. CDR3 length equals 14 residues. CDR3 in DNA: TGTGCCAGCAGTTCCTCCGACAGGGTCTATGGCTACACCTTC. Its protein is CASSSSDRVYGYTF.

Only a few counts were recorded for this clonotype. This chain uses TRBV11-3 with TRBJ2-1; D might be TRBD1 (6 bases). Looked up from germline, CDR1 is SGHNT and CDR2 is YENEEA. V was cut by 11 bases and J by 3 bases, with 17 bases left in between. CDR3 size: 14 residues. CDR3 DNA sequence: TGTGCCTGCACCAGGGGACCCAACTACAATGAGCAGTTCTTC. It translates to CACTRGPNYNEQFF.

The CDR3 DNA is TGTGCCAGCAGTTTGGGAGGGGGCTTCGAGCAGTACTTC. Translation gives CASSLGGGFEQYF. This chain joins TRBV28 and TRBJ2-7; D assignment may be TRBD1 or TRBD2 (7 bases each). The germline CDR1 and CDR2 sequences are MDHEN and SYDVKM. V was trimmed by 3 bases and J by 6 bases, leaving 12 bases between them. CDR3 length: 13 residues.

V is TRBV10-3 and J is TRBJ2-7; D perhaps matches TRBD1 (5 bases). Germline lookup yields CDR1 ENHRY and CDR2 SYGVKD. The CDR3 totals 14 residues. Trimming took off 4 bases at V and 1 base at J, with 11 bases between the two ends. In DNA, the CDR3 is TGTGCCATCAGTGCGGACACTAATTCCTACGAGCAGTACTTC. Amino acids: CAISADTNSYEQYF.

The genes are TRBV7-9 and TRBJ2-1; a weak D match, TRBD2 (6 bases). The J call may be in error: the DNA end matches TRBJ2-7 better. The CDR3 runs 11 residues. CDR1 and CDR2 (germline): SEHNR, FQNEAQ (reference sequence). CDR3 in DNA: TGTGCCAGCATCGGAGGGAATGAGCAGTACTTC. It yields the protein CASIGGNEQYF.

V and J are TRBV20-1 and TRBJ1-1; 7 positions agree with TRBD1. V lost 6 bases and J lost 3; bases outside the gene matches: 7. CDR1 DFQATT and CDR2 SNEGSKA come from the germline V gene (reference sequence). CDR3 length: 13 amino acids. The CDR3 sequence: CSARQGLDTEAFF. CDR3 bases: TGCAGTGCCAGACAGGGACTCGACACTGAAGCTTTCTTT.

The chain carries TRBV15 and TRBJ1-4, with D maybe TRBD1 (6 bases). CDR1 and CDR2 from the germline V gene are LNHNV and YYDKDF (reference sequence). The CDR3 length is 15 residues. V was cut by 0 bases and J by 6 bases, with 11 bases left in between. The CDR3 loop reads CATSRERNRDEKLFF. For the CDR3, the DNA is TGTGCCACCAGCAGAGAAAGGAACAGGGATGAAAAACTGTTTTTT.